This T cell receptor (beta chain) was sequenced during a study of PD-1 blockade in classical Hodgkin lymphoma. General study results and limits: Patients with an early start, nivolumab under 1 year after ASCT, were excluded.

Sequencing used immunoSEQ multiplex PCR; TCRdb keeps in-frame clones, though not all of them. The sample holds tens of thousands of clones, roughly three quarters seen once. Relapses following autologous stem cell transplantation were seen in all patients, with brentuximab vedotin exposure varying. The CDR3 spans 14 residues. Germline V CDR1 and CDR2: MNHNY, SVGAGI (reference sequence). V lost 3 bases and J lost 2, with 10 bases in between. This clone is medium-sized by share. Its antigen is as yet unknown. The material sequenced was peripheral blood mononuclear cells (PBMCs), taken at baseline. This TCR came from a human donor with classical Hodgkin lymphoma. The chain has TRBV6-6 and TRBJ1-1, with D possibly matching TRBD1 (6 bases). CDR3 amino acids: CASSYTTGNTEAFF. The CDR3 DNA sequence: TGTGCCAGCAGTTATACGACAGGTAACACTGAAGCTTTCTTT.